This T cell receptor (beta chain) comes out of a study of T cell responses to AZD1222 COVID-19 vaccine. Broader study findings: Targeting of unmutated variant regions was reportedly seen in nearly half of spike-specific TCRs. Baseline seropositives among AZD1222 recipients totaled only six or seven. Females outnumbered males among donors, who were mostly white British; clonal diversity was possibly underestimated. No day 14 peak samples; only post-peak repertoires were characterized.

As regards this clone: Its antigen is not known.

The CDR3 runs to 17 residues. Germline V gene data show CDR1 as SGHTA and CDR2 as FQGNSA. V gave up 1 base and J gave up 4 bases; unmatched junction bases: 10. The method was immunoSEQ multiplex PCR; TCRdb's version includes in-frame clones alone and lacks a portion of them. In the table there are 150,000 to 200,000 clones, 90% of which are singletons. This sequence was found in an adult in good health. V is TRBV7-2 and J is TRBJ1-2; 9 bases map to TRBD1. The sample was peripheral blood, taken on day 0 of AZD1222 vaccination. The CDR3 bases are TGTGCCAGCAGCTTAGGAGTAGCGGGACAGGGATTCTATGGCTACACCTTC. It encodes CASSLGVAGQGFYGYTF.